A selection of T cell receptor beta chains follows, all from one sample in a study of molecular identifiers for immune sequencing clone quantification. TCRdb reprocessed the PCR reads with MiXCR, giving one entry per CDR3 protein. The table has around 480,000 distinct CDR3 sequences, 25% seen once. The sample was naive CD8+ T cells from blood, with Jurkat cell RNA spiked in. The receptors derive from a human donor in good health. Some libraries in this study had Jurkat cell RNA spiked in. Each CDR3 is given with its conserved first and last residue. Fields, in order: clone size, V gene, J gene, CDR3 length, CDR3 protein. Some rows have no size entry. The others give once, few or many, or a class for an expanded clone.

many	TRBV5-1	TRBJ1-1	14	CASRYENMNTEAFF
many	TRBV30	TRBJ2-7	14	CAWSPFPQGGEQYF
-	TRBV18	TRBJ2-1	18	CASSPHRAGGDSYNEQFF
once	TRBV6-6	TRBJ2-3	17	CASSAGTSSGWPDTQYF
-	TRBV27	TRBJ1-6	15	CAGSLSGTLYSPLHF
few	TRBV5-6	TRBJ1-2	14	CASSSPERRYGYTF
many	TRBV4-3	TRBJ2-7	14	CASSQDAGPYEQYF
many	TRBV30	TRBJ2-7	11	CAWSARYEQYF
few	TRBV6-5	TRBJ2-5	12	CASSYGFETQYF
once	TRBV11-2	TRBJ2-1	17	CASSLDLRVAEFNEQFF
few	TRBV9	TRBJ2-7	13	CASSVGSNYEQYF
-	TRBV12-3/TRBV12-4	TRBJ2-1	14	CASSSGDWVNEQFF
many	TRBV28	TRBJ2-7	14	CASSTQTATYEQYF
many	TRBV28	TRBJ2-3	17	CASSFYGTVTKKDTQYF
-	TRBV24-1	TRBJ2-5	17	CATSDLDRDIGQEPQYF
many	TRBV4-3	TRBJ2-7	19	CASSPSISDLAGSSYEQYF
-	TRBV5-6	TRBJ2-1	15	CASSLGDRYYNEQFF
-	TRBV20-1	TRBJ2-7	15	CSHIRKDRASYEQYF
many	TRBV29-1	TRBJ2-3	15	CSVERWNPGVDTQYF
few	TRBV19	TRBJ2-2	12	CASSIVPGELFF
many	TRBV28	TRBJ2-3	13	CASSPRLVDTQYF
many	TRBV12-5	TRBJ1-1	13	CASGFRTGTEAFF
-	TRBV19	TRBJ2-7	15	CASSMFPDQTYEQYF
-	TRBV14	TRBJ1-3	15	CASSRLGTAGNTIYF
many	TRBV9	TRBJ1-1	12	CASSVDDGEAFF
-	TRBV5-6	TRBJ2-7	15	CASSETSGPTYEQYF
-	TRBV12-3/TRBV12-4	TRBJ2-7	14	CASSLGTGSHEQYF
few	TRBV7-2	TRBJ2-7	18	CASSLGLSGTTNSYEQYF
few	TRBV7-9	TRBJ1-5	17	CASSRNTGGNSNQPQHF
few	TRBV9	TRBJ2-3	17	CASSVGIAGGHTDTQYF
-	TRBV6-6	TRBJ2-3	17	CASSYSPTVSSTDTQYF
-	TRBV27	TRBJ2-7	13	CAGSPGTSYEQYF
many	TRBV12-5	TRBJ2-7	15	CASASAGQGVYEQYF
many	TRBV29-1	TRBJ2-1	13	CSAGADSYNEQFF
many	TRBV29-1	TRBJ2-3	14	CSVEGQLHTDTQYF
few	TRBV20-1	TRBJ2-5	18	CSARGLAGAGVVQETQYF
few	TRBV5-6	TRBJ1-5	16	CASSLAMREGNQPQHF
-	TRBV6-2/TRBV6-3	TRBJ1-6	14	CASSYYRERSPLHF
once	TRBV20-1	TRBJ1-5	15	CSASTGGYSNPPQHF
-	TRBV27	TRBJ1-1	15	CASSLSVGGFTEAFF
-	TRBV14	TRBJ1-2	17	CASSQAIEASFNYGYTF
many	TRBV4-2	TRBJ2-7	14	CASSPAGGGNEQYF
-	TRBV6-5	TRBJ1-2	14	CASSFLTDHYGYTF
-	TRBV12-5	TRBJ1-1	14	CASGGQGAGTEAFF
few	TRBV5-3	TRBJ2-7	15	CASSLAGGGVSEQYF
many	TRBV20-1	TRBJ1-2	14	CSALGQGEVYGYTF
-	TRBV7-9	TRBJ2-7	14	CASSIGTRPYEQYF
-	TRBV28	TRBJ2-1	13	CATSRLGGDGQFF
few	TRBV9	TRBJ2-1	16	CASSVPTSGDWDEQFF
few	TRBV4-1	TRBJ1-6	14	CASSQDGTAAILHF